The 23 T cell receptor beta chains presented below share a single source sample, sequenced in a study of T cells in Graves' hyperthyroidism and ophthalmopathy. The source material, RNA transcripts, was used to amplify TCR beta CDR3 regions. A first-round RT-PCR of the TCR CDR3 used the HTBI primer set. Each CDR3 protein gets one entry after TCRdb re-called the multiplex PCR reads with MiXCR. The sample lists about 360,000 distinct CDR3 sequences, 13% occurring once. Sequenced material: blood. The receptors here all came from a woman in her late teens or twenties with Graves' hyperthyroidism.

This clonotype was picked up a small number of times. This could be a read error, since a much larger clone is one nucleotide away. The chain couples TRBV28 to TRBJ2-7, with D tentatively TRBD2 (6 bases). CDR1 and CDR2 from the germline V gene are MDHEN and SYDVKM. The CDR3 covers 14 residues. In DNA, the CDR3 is TGTGCCAGCATGGGGCTAGCGTCCACCTACGAGCAGCACTTC. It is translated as CASMGLASTYEQHF.

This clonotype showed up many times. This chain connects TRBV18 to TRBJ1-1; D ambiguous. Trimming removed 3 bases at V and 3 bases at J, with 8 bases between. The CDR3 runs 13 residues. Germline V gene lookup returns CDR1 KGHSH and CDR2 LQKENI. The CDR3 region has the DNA TGTGCCAGCTCACCGGTTTTGGACACTGAAGCTTTCTTT. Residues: CASSPVLDTEAFF.

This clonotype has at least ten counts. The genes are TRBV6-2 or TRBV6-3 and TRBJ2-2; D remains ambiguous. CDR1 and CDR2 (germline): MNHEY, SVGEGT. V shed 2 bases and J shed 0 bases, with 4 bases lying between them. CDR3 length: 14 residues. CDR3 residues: CASSYIANTGELFF. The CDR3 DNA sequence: TGTGCCAGCAGTTACATCGCGAACACCGGGGAGCTGTTTTTT.

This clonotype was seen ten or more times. The CDR3 region has the DNA TGTGCCAGCAGCTTAGACCAACAGGGACGGAGCAATCAGCCCCAGCATTTT. This codes for CASSLDQQGRSNQPQHF. The chain links TRBV11-2 to TRBJ1-5; D possibly corresponds to TRBD1 (6 bases). Trimming removed 0 bases from V and 1 base from J, with 13 bases in between. The CDR3 runs 17 residues. Germline CDR1 SGHAT, CDR2 FQNNGV.

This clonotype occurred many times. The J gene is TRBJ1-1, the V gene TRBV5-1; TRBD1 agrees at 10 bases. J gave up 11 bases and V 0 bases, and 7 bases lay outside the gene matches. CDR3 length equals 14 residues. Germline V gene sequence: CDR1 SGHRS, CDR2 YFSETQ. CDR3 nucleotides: TGCGCCAGCAGCTTGGGATTTGAGGGACAGGGGGCTTTCTTT. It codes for CASSLGFEGQGAFF.

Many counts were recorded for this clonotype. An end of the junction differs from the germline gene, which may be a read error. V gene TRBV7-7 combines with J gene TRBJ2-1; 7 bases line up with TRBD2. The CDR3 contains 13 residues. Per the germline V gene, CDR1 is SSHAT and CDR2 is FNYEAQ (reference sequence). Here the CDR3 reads CASSLDAGVEQFF. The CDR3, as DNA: TGTGCTAGCAGCTTAGACGCGGGGGTCGAGCAGTTCTTC.

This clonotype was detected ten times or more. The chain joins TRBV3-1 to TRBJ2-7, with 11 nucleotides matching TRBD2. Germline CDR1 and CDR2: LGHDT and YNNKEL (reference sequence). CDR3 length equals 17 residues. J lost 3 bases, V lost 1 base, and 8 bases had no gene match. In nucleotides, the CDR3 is TGTGCCAGCAGCCAAGGGACTAGCGGGTACAAAGACTACGAGCAGTACTTC. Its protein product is CASSQGTSGYKDYEQYF.

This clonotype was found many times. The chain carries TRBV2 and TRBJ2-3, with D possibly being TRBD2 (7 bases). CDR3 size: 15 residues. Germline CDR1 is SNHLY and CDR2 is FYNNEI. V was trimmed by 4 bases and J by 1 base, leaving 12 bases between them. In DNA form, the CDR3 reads TGTGCCAGCAGTGCGGGCGGGGGCGGCACAGATACGCAGTATTTT. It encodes CASSAGGGGTDTQYF.

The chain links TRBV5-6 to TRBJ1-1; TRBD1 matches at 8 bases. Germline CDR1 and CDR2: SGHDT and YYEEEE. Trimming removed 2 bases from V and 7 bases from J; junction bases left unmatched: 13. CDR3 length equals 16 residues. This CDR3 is CASSLVGQGKRSEAFF. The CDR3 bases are TGTGCCAGCAGCTTAGTTGGACAGGGAAAAAGGAGTGAAGCTTTCTTT.

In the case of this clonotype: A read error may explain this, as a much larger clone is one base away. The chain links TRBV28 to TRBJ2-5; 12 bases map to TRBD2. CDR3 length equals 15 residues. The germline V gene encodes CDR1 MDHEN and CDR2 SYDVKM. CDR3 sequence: CASSLGLAGQETQNF. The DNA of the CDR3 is TGTGCCAGCAGTTTGGGACTAGCGGGCCAAGAGACCCAGAACTTC.

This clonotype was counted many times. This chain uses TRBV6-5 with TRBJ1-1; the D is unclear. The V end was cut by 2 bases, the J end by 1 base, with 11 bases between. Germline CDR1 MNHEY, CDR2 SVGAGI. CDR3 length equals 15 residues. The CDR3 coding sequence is TGTGCCAGCAGTTACGAGGGTTTCTGGAACACTGAAGCTTTCTTT. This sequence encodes CASSYEGFWNTEAFF.

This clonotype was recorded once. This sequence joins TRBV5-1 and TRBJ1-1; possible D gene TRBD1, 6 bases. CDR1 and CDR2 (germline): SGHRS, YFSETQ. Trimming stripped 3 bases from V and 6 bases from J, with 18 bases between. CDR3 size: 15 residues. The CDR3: CASSSGWGARAEAFF. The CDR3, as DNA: TGCGCCAGCAGCTCTGGGTGGGGGGCTCGGGCTGAAGCTTTCTTT.

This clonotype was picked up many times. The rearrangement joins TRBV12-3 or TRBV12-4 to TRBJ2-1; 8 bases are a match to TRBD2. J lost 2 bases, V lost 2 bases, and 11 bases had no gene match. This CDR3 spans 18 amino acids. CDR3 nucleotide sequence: TGTGCCAGCAGTTTAAGGCGGGGGGCCTTAGGGACCTACAATGAGCAGTTCTTC. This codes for CASSLRRGALGTYNEQFF.

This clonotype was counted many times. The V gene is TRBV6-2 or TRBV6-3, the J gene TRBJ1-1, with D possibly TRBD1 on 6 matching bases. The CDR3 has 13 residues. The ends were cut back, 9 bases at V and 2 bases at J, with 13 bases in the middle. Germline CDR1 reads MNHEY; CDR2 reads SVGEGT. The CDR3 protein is CASRWTVNTEAFF. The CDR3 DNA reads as TGTGCCAGTAGATGGACAGTCAACACTGAAGCTTTCTTT.

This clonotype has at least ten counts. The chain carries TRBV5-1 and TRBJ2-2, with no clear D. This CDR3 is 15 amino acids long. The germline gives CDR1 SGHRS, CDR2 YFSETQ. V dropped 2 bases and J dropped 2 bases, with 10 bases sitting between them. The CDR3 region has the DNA TGCGCCAGCAGCTTCGACTTACTAAACACCGGGGAGCTGTTTTTT. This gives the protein CASSFDLLNTGELFF.

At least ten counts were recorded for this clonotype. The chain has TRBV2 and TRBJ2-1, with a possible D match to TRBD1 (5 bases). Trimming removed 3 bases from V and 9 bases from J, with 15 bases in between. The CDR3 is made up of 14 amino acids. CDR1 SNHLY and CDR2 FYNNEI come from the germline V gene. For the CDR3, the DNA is TGTGCCAGCAGTGAGGCACCAGGGATTGGTGAGCAGTTCTTC. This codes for CASSEAPGIGEQFF.

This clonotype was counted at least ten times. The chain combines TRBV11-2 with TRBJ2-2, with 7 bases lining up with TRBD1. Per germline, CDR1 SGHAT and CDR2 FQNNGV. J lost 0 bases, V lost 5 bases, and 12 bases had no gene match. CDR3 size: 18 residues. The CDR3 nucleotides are TGTGCCAGCAGCCCACTATCGGGACAGCTTTCGAACACCGGGGAGCTGTTTTTT. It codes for CASSPLSGQLSNTGELFF.

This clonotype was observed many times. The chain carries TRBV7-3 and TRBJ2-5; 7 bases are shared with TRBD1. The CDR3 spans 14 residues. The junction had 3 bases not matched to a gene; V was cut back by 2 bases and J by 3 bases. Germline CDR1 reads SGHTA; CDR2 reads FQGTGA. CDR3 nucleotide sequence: TGTGCCAGCAGCTTATCTGACAGGGAAGAGACCCAGTACTTC. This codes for CASSLSDREETQYF.

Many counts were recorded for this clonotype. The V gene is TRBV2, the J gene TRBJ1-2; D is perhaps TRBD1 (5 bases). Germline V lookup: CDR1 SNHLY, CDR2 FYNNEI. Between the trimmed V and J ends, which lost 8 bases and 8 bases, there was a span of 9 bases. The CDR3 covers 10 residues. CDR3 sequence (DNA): TGTGCCAGCCTAGGGGCGGGCTACACCTTC. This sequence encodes CASLGAGYTF.

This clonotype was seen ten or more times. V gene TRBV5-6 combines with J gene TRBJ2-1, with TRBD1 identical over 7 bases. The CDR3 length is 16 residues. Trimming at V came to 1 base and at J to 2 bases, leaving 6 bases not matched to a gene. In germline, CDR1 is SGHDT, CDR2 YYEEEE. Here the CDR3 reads CASSLTTGSPYNEQFF. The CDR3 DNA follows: TGTGCCAGCAGCTTGACGACAGGGAGTCCCTACAATGAGCAGTTCTTC.

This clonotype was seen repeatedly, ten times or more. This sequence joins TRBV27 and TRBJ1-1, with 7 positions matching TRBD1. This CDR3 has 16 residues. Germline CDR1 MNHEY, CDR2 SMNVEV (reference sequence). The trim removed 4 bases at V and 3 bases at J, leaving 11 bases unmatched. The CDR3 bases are TGTGCCAGCAGTTCGAATACAGGGGATTTTCACACTGAAGCTTTCTTT. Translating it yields CASSSNTGDFHTEAFF.

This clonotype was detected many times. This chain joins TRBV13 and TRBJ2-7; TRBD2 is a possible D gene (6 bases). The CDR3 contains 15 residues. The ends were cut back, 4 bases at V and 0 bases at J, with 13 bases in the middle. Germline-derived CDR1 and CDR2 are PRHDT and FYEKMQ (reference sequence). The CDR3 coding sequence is TGTGCCAGCAGCTCGACTAGTTCGAGCTCCTACGAGCAGTACTTC. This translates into CASSSTSSSSYEQYF. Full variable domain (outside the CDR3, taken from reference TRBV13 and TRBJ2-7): AAGVIQSPRHLIKEKRETATLKCYPIPRHDTVYWYQQGPGQDPQFLISFYEKMQSDKGSIPDRFSAQQFSDYHSELNMSSLELGDSALYFCASSSTSSSSYEQYFGPGTRLTVT.

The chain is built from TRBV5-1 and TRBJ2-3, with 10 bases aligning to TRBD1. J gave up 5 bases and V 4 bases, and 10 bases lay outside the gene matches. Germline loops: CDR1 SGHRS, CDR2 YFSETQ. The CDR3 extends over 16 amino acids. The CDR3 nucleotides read TGCGCCAGCAGCACCGGGACAGGGGCTGGGGGAGATACGCAGTATTTT. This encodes CASSTGTGAGGDTQYF.